A single sample gave rise to the 28 T cell receptor beta chains below, sequenced in a study of human T cells and chemical hapten exposure. TCRdb passed the RACE reads through MiXCR, listing each CDR3 protein once. The data show 150,000 to 200,000 distinct CDR3 sequences, nearly 30% seen once. The time point was: pre-sensitization, week 0. Indicated treatment: therapeutic diphenylcyclopropenone sensitization with weekly scalp DPC. The sequencing used whole blood, collected in connection with sensitization to the hapten diphenylcyclopropenone (DPC). The receptors come from a woman aged 25 to 39 with alopecia areata. Some clones in this sample may be carry-over from other donors' samples.

This clonotype appeared a few times. V gene TRBV28 combines with J gene TRBJ1-1, with unresolved D. The V and J ends lost 2 bases and 1 base respectively, with 8 bases between them. The CDR3 has 14 residues. Germline-derived CDR1 and CDR2 are MDHEN and SYDVKM. CDR3 in amino acids: CASSLGLGNTEAFF. CDR3 sequence (DNA): TGTGCCAGCAGTTTAGGGCTGGGGAACACTGAAGCTTTCTTT.

A few counts support this clonotype. The V and J genes are TRBV13 and TRBJ1-1, with no clear D. This CDR3 is built from 17 residues. Deletions cut 5 bases from V and 0 bases from J, with 19 bases between. Germline-derived CDR1 and CDR2 are PRHDT and FYEKMQ (reference sequence). The CDR3 nucleotides read TGTGCCAGCAGCCGCAGGTATCCGGGCCCCATGAACACTGAAGCTTTCTTT. Its translation: CASSRRYPGPMNTEAFF.

This clonotype was observed a handful of times. The V call is TRBV9, the J call TRBJ2-7; TRBD1 matches 10 bases. Unmatched junction bases numbered 2, after V lost 0 bases and J lost 5 bases. The CDR3 covers 14 residues. Germline values: CDR1 SGDLS, CDR2 YYNGEE. The CDR3 region has the DNA TGTGCCAGCAGCGTAGAGGGACAGGGGCACGAGCAGTACTTC. Translation gives CASSVEGQGHEQYF.

This clonotype was found a few times. This chain links TRBV7-3 with TRBJ2-5, with 8 bases matching TRBD1. This CDR3 comprises 17 residues. Germline V gene sequence: CDR1 SGHTA, CDR2 FQGTGA. V lost 2 bases, J lost 4 bases, and 12 bases stayed unmatched. The CDR3 sequence: CASSLPPDREGRETQYF. As DNA, the CDR3 is TGTGCCAGCAGCTTACCCCCGGACAGGGAAGGGAGAGAGACCCAGTACTTC.

The chain uses TRBV5-5 and TRBJ1-1; TRBD1 matches at 8 bases. Germline V gene lookup returns CDR1 SGHKS and CDR2 YYEKEE (reference sequence). CDR3 length: 14 residues. After removal of 4 bases from V and 1 base from J, the junction contained 3 bases not matched to a gene. CDR3 coding DNA: TGTGCCAGCAGCGGGGGACAGGCGAACACTGAAGCTTTCTTT. Translating it yields CASSGGQANTEAFF.

This chain connects TRBV9 to TRBJ2-5; possible D gene TRBD2, 5 bases. The ends were cut back, 0 bases at V and 5 bases at J, with 14 bases in the middle. Germline V gene data show CDR1 as SGDLS and CDR2 as YYNGEE. The length of the CDR3 is 15 residues. Here the CDR3 reads CASSVAGIAAETQYF. Written as DNA, the CDR3 is TGTGCCAGCAGCGTAGCGGGGATAGCAGCGGAGACCCAGTACTTC.

This clonotype came up a few times. This chain uses TRBV3-1 with TRBJ1-6; D is ambiguous. Germline V gene data show CDR1 as LGHDT and CDR2 as YNNKEL (reference sequence). Trimming left V 2 bases short and J 7 bases short, with 12 bases between. This CDR3 comprises 15 residues. CDR3 sequence: CASSQTPMGNSPLHF. In DNA form, the CDR3 reads TGTGCCAGCAGCCAAACCCCTATGGGGAATTCACCCCTCCACTTT.

The CDR3 here is CASSLPGQGGGYGYTF. CDR3 sequence (DNA): TGTGCCAGCAGCTTACCCGGACAGGGAGGAGGGTATGGCTACACCTTC. The chain couples TRBV5-4 to TRBJ1-2; 8 nucleotides align to TRBD1. The CDR3 is made up of 16 amino acids. The junction had 11 bases not matched to a gene; V was cut back by 2 bases and J by 5 bases. Germline-derived CDR1 and CDR2 are SGHNT and YYREEE (reference sequence).

The gene calls are TRBV12-3 or TRBV12-4 and TRBJ2-5, with 12 bases matching TRBD2. Trimming cost V 8 bases and J 4 bases; bases outside gene matches: 5. This CDR3 contains 14 residues. The CDR3 region has the DNA TGTGCCAGCCAATCTAGCGGGGGGGCAGAGACCCAGTACTTC. Encoded protein: CASQSSGGAETQYF.

The chain joins TRBV29-1 to TRBJ2-3; the D gene is possibly TRBD2 (5 bases). The germline V gene has CDR1 SQVTM and CDR2 ANQGSEA. Deletions cut 6 bases from V and 8 bases from J, with 9 bases between. The length of the CDR3 is 10 residues. The CDR3 DNA follows: TGCAGCGTCGGCGAGGGTACGCAGTATTTT. Its protein is CSVGEGTQYF.

This chain connects TRBV28 to TRBJ1-1, with a tentative D call TRBD1 (6 bases). This CDR3 is 14 amino acids long. The germline V and J ends were trimmed by 7 bases and 0 bases, with 12 bases remaining between them. In germline, CDR1 is MDHEN, CDR2 SYDVKM. In nucleotides, the CDR3 is TGTGCCAGCACGGGGGGACATCTGAACACTGAAGCTTTCTTT. Protein product: CASTGGHLNTEAFF.

Many counts were recorded for this clonotype. This chain uses TRBV12-3 or TRBV12-4 with TRBJ2-7, with 7 nucleotides matching TRBD1. The CDR3 is 14 residues long. The J segment lost 2 bases and the V segment lost 2 bases, leaving 3 bases of the junction unmatched. CDR3 sequence: CASSLTTGPYEQYF. CDR3 DNA: TGTGCCAGCAGTTTAACGACAGGGCCCTACGAGCAGTACTTC.

The V and J genes are TRBV28 and TRBJ2-1; possible D gene TRBD2, 6 bases. V lost 7 bases, J lost 4 bases, and 14 bases lay in between. Germline V gene lookup returns CDR1 MDHEN and CDR2 SYDVKM. The CDR3 sequence is 14 residues long. The CDR3 reads CASNPAGRYNEQFF. The CDR3 DNA reads as TGTGCCAGCAACCCTGCGGGGAGATACAATGAGCAGTTCTTC.

This chain links TRBV7-2 with TRBJ1-2; 10 nucleotides match TRBD1. CDR3 size: 13 residues. The germline CDR1 and CDR2 sequences are SGHTA and FQGNSA. The J segment lost 8 bases and the V segment lost 5 bases, leaving 5 bases of the junction unmatched. CDR3 coding DNA: TGTGCCAGCAGCAAGGACAGGGGGTCCGGCTACACCTTC. Its translation: CASSKDRGSGYTF.

The chain links TRBV4-2 to TRBJ2-7, with TRBD2 matching 10 bases. The CDR3 consists of 14 residues. With 4 bases clipped from V and 5 bases from J, the junction kept 5 bases outside the gene matches. Germline CDR1 LGHNA, CDR2 YNFKEQ. CDR3 region: CASSPSGRVNEQYF. CDR3 DNA sequence: TGTGCCAGCAGCCCGAGCGGGAGGGTTAACGAGCAGTACTTC.

This clonotype appeared many times. The V and J genes are TRBV28 and TRBJ2-2; D unclear. The CDR3 consists of 13 residues. CDR1 is MDHEN, CDR2 SYDVKM, per germline. Between the trimmed V and J ends, which lost 7 bases and 6 bases, there was a span of 12 bases. CDR3 in amino acids: CASKLGGAGELFF. As DNA, the CDR3 is TGTGCCAGCAAATTGGGTGGGGCCGGGGAGCTGTTTTTT.

The chain has TRBV7-9 and TRBJ1-6; D is uncertain. V lost 0 bases to trimming and J lost 7 bases, with 7 bases between them. Germline V gives CDR1 SEHNR, CDR2 FQNEAQ (reference sequence). The CDR3 contains 14 residues. CDR3 nucleotides: TGTGCCAGCAGCTTAGCTCCGGCGAATTCACCCCTCCACTTT. Protein product: CASSLAPANSPLHF. The full variable domain, with the rest looked up from reference TRBV7-9 and TRBJ1-6, is DTGVSQNPRHKITKRGQNVTFRCDPISEHNRLYWYRQTLGQGPEFLTYFQNEAQLEKSRLLSDRFSAERPKGSFSTLEIQRTEQGDSAMYLCASSLAPANSPLHFGNGTRLTVT.

This clonotype turned up a few times. Here the CDR3 reads CASSYPTGRTDTQYF. CDR3 DNA: TGTGCCAGCAGTTACCCGACAGGGAGGACAGATACGCAGTATTTT. The rearrangement joins TRBV6-2 or TRBV6-3 to TRBJ2-3, with a tentative D call TRBD1 (7 bases). Germline lookup yields CDR1 MNHEY and CDR2 SVGEGT. The CDR3 spans 15 residues. V was cut by 2 bases and J by 3 bases, with 12 bases left in between.

This clonotype has just a few counts. The J gene is TRBJ2-7, the V gene TRBV6-4, with D tentatively TRBD1 or TRBD2 (5 bases each). The V and J ends lost 0 bases and 4 bases respectively, with 10 bases between them. The germline gives CDR1 MRHNA, CDR2 SNTAGT. The CDR3 loop spans 14 amino acids. This CDR3 reads CASSDSRGGYEQYF. CDR3 nucleotide sequence: TGTGCCAGCAGTGACTCAAGGGGCGGGTACGAGCAGTACTTC.

This clonotype was recorded a few times. The rearrangement uses TRBV4-3 and TRBJ2-3, with 10 bases fitting TRBD2. The length of the CDR3 is 17 residues. From germline, CDR1 is LGHNA and CDR2 YSLEER. Unmatched junction bases numbered 8, after V lost 1 base and J lost 4 bases. The CDR3 loop reads CASSQGPAGGVADTQYF. In DNA, the CDR3 is TGCGCCAGCAGCCAAGGTCCAGCGGGGGGGGTTGCAGATACGCAGTATTTT.

The gene calls are TRBV20-1 and TRBJ1-6, with D unclear. The CDR3 is made up of 13 amino acids. Germline-derived CDR1 and CDR2 are DFQATT and SNEGSKA (reference sequence). Trimming took 8 bases from V and 7 from J, leaving 15 bases between them. The CDR3 DNA reads as TGCAGTATAAGGACGGATTTGAATTCACCCCTCCACTTT. Translating it yields CSIRTDLNSPLHF.

V and J are TRBV12-3 or TRBV12-4 and TRBJ1-6; D possibly corresponds to TRBD1 (5 bases). This CDR3 is built from 15 residues. The germline V and J ends were trimmed by 7 bases and 11 bases, with 21 bases remaining between them. This CDR3 reads CASNSAGGKGAPLHF. The CDR3, as DNA: TGTGCCAGCAATTCTGCCGGGGGGAAGGGCGCACCCCTCCACTTT.

The genes are TRBV7-9 and TRBJ2-1; maybe TRBD2 (5 bases). The length of the CDR3 is 14 residues. The V gene lost 10 bases and the J gene lost 11 bases, with 24 bases spanning the gap. Germline V CDR1 and CDR2: SEHNR, FQNEAQ (reference sequence). CDR3: CAIGGLGLTSKQFF. CDR3 in DNA: TGTGCCATCGGAGGATTGGGCTTGACCTCTAAGCAGTTCTTC.

This clonotype came up many times. The J gene is TRBJ2-3, the V gene TRBV29-1, with TRBD2 identical over 11 bases. The CDR3 loop spans 15 amino acids. V lost 2 bases and J lost 4; bases outside the gene matches: 5. CDR1 and CDR2 from the germline V gene are SQVTM and ANQGSEA. CDR3 in DNA: TGCAGCGTTGAAAGGCTAGCGGGGGGAGCAGATACGCAGTATTTT. Residues: CSVERLAGGADTQYF.

The chain has TRBV4-2 and TRBJ2-3; no definite D call. Germline loops: CDR1 LGHNA, CDR2 YNFKEQ. Deletions cut 0 bases from V and 2 bases from J, with 6 bases between. The CDR3 totals 14 residues. The CDR3 loop reads CASSQEKLTDTQYF. In DNA, the CDR3 is TGTGCCAGCAGCCAAGAAAAACTCACAGATACGCAGTATTTT.

The chain couples TRBV7-2 to TRBJ1-1; 12 positions agree with TRBD1. The germline CDR1 and CDR2 sequences are SGHTA and FQGNSA. Trimming took 8 bases from V and 4 from J; bases not matched to a gene: 8. This CDR3 is built from 15 residues. The CDR3: CASALGQGAPTEAFF. CDR3 DNA: TGTGCCAGCGCCTTGGGACAGGGGGCGCCCACTGAAGCTTTCTTT.

This clonotype came up a few times. This chain links TRBV29-1 with TRBJ1-1, with unresolved D. Germline V gene sequence: CDR1 SQVTM, CDR2 ANQGSEA. The CDR3 is 13 residues long. Trimming removed 2 bases from V and 1 base from J, with 8 bases in between. The CDR3 nucleotides read TGCAGCGTTGAATTTACGGAGAACACTGAAGCTTTCTTT. Its protein is CSVEFTENTEAFF.

The CDR3 loop reads CASSSNTIRTSGSFISEQYF. CDR3 nucleotide sequence: TGTGCCAGCAGCTCCAATACGATAAGGACTAGCGGGAGTTTTATCAGCGAGCAGTACTTC. This sequence joins TRBV6-2 or TRBV6-3 and TRBJ2-7; TRBD2 agrees at 13 bases. Trimming at V came to 6 bases and at J to 6 bases, leaving 23 bases not matched to a gene. Germline assignment: CDR1 MNHEY and CDR2 SVGEGT. This CDR3 has 20 amino acids.